Sequencing of this T cell receptor beta chain was carried out in a study of identical twins. The V gene lost 7 bases and the J gene lost 2 bases, with 8 bases spanning the gap. This CDR3 has 11 amino acids. Per the germline V gene, CDR1 is DFQATT and CDR2 is SNEGSKA (reference sequence). TCRdb re-analysed the 5' RACE reads in MiXCR, keeping a single row per CDR3 protein. The sample yields fewer than 350,000 distinct CDR3 sequences, about 8% seen once. These data also formed part of another study, on yellow fever vaccine responses in identical twins.

Sequencing was done on a sample of memory (CD45RO+) T cells sorted from blood. The chain recombines TRBV20-1 with TRBJ1-1; TRBD1 is a possible D gene (6 bases). The clonotype was recovered from a woman in her late teens or twenties in good health. As DNA, the CDR3 is TGCAGTGGGGGACACAACACTGAAGCTTTCTTT. Amino acid sequence: CSGGHNTEAFF.